These 32 T cell receptor beta chains share one sample of origin, sequenced in a study of early T cells in non-severe SARS-CoV-2 infection. TCRdb ran MiXCR on the 5' RACE reads and lists one entry per CDR3 protein. The data contain just under 90,000 distinct CDR3 sequences, around 15% of them singletons. Sequenced: whole blood. These receptors were obtained from an adult who was a healthcare worker with PCR-confirmed SARS-CoV-2 infection or an uninfected control (not recorded which).

The genes are TRBV7-9 and TRBJ1-3, with D perhaps TRBD1 (6 bases). The CDR3 runs to 15 residues. The germline V gene has CDR1 SEHNR and CDR2 FQNEAQ (reference sequence). The V end lost 6 bases, the J end lost 3 bases, and 15 bases lay between the germline ends. The CDR3 bases are TGTGCCAGCAGTGGCGGGACACTTTTTGGAAACACCATATATTTT. It translates to CASSGGTLFGNTIYF.

This clonotype was seen repeatedly, ten times or more. The chain employs TRBV5-1 and TRBJ2-5, with D possibly matching TRBD1 (6 bases). The CDR3 is made up of 14 amino acids. The V gene lost 3 bases and the J gene lost 2 bases, with 11 bases spanning the gap. Germline V gene lookup returns CDR1 SGHRS and CDR2 YFSETQ. CDR3 protein: CASSWGTLQETQYF. CDR3 DNA sequence: TGCGCCAGCAGCTGGGGGACACTACAAGAGACCCAGTACTTC.

This chain links TRBV28 with TRBJ1-4; TRBD1 might be the D (5 bases). The CDR3 loop spans 11 amino acids. V was pared by 4 bases and J by 13 bases, with 10 bases between. Germline V gene lookup returns CDR1 MDHEN and CDR2 SYDVKM. In DNA form, the CDR3 reads TGTGCCAGCAGTTCCCAGGGCCGACTGTTTTTT. Translated, it gives CASSSQGRLFF. The full variable domain, its missing parts supplied by reference TRBV28 and TRBJ1-4, is DVKVTQSSRYLVKRTGEKVFLECVQDMDHENMFWYRQDPGLGLRLIYFSYDVKMKEKGDIPEGYSVSREKKERFSLILESASTNQTSMYLCASSSQGRLFFGSGTQLSVL.

This chain joins TRBV30 and TRBJ1-6; D is uncertain. This CDR3 is 11 amino acids long. CDR1 GTSNPN and CDR2 SVGIG come from the germline V gene (reference sequence). Trimming took 4 bases from V and 5 from J, leaving 3 bases between them. The CDR3 spells CAWNNNSPLHF. The CDR3 DNA reads as TGTGCCTGGAATAATAATTCACCCCTCCACTTT.

V usage is TRBV6-6 and J usage is TRBJ2-1; a weak D match, TRBD2 (5 bases). Deletions cut 10 bases from V and 3 bases from J, with 10 bases between. The CDR3 is 12 amino acids. In germline, CDR1 is MNHNY, CDR2 SVGAGI (reference sequence). Here the CDR3 reads CAITGNYNEQFF. The CDR3 region has the DNA TGTGCCATCACGGGGAACTACAATGAGCAGTTCTTC.

The V and J genes are TRBV11-2 and TRBJ2-1; tentative D call: TRBD2 (5 bases). The V gene's germline CDR1 is SGHAT and CDR2 FQNNGV. The CDR3 has 14 amino acids. V was shortened by 5 bases and J by 3 bases, with 11 bases between the two germline ends. In nucleotides, the CDR3 is TGTGCCAGCAGCCCGAGGGCGGGCTACAATGAGCAGTTCTTC. Translated, it gives CASSPRAGYNEQFF.

This clonotype turned up a few times. The chain uses TRBV12-5 and TRBJ1-3, with a weak D call TRBD1 (5 bases). The CDR3 totals 14 residues. CDR1 and CDR2 (germline): LGHNT, FRNRAP. V was shortened by 6 bases and J by 1 base, with 10 bases between the two germline ends. The CDR3 spells CASGDRQSGNTIYF. CDR3 nucleotides: TGTGCTAGTGGCGACAGACAGTCTGGAAACACCATATATTTT.

This chain uses TRBV6-1 with TRBJ1-5; D call uncertain. The V and J ends lost 3 bases and 6 bases respectively, with 9 bases between them. Germline CDR1 reads MNHNS; CDR2 reads SASEGT. The CDR3 is made up of 13 amino acids. The CDR3 DNA is TGTGCCAGCAGTGAGGTCCAGCTTCAGCCCCAGCATTTT. Residues: CASSEVQLQPQHF.

This clonotype showed up just a few times. The CDR3 DNA follows: TGTGCCAGCAGTCCCGGATTTACTAGTCCACCGGTGCCGTTCTTC. Translated, it gives CASSPGFTSPPVPFF. J is TRBJ2-1 and V is TRBV28, with TRBD2 as a possible D gene (5 bases). The V end lost 5 bases, the J end lost 15 bases, and 26 bases lay between the germline ends. CDR3 length: 15 residues. Germline CDR1 MDHEN, CDR2 SYDVKM.

The chain recombines TRBV7-9 with TRBJ2-3; 7 bases agree with TRBD1. The V gene end was trimmed by 5 bases and the J gene end by 4 bases; junction bases not matched to a gene: 6. Germline V gene data show CDR1 as SEHNR and CDR2 as FQNEAQ (reference sequence). The CDR3 runs 14 residues. CDR3 in DNA: TGTGCCAGCAGCCGAAACAGGGGCCCAGATACGCAGTATTTT. It translates to CASSRNRGPDTQYF.

This clonotype was seen ten or more times. The CDR3 DNA reads TGTGCCATCAGTGTGGAGGGGAGGGAGCTGTTTTTT. Its translation is CAISVEGRELFF. The V gene is TRBV10-3, the J gene TRBJ2-2; weak D call: TRBD2 (6 bases). Trimming took off 4 bases at V and 9 bases at J, with 9 bases between the two ends. There are 12 residues in the CDR3. CDR1 and CDR2 (germline): ENHRY, SYGVKD.

Here the CDR3 DNA reads TGTGCCAGCAGTACAGGGGGCTTCAATAATTCACCCCTCCACTTT. Its translation: CASSTGGFNNSPLHF. V and J are TRBV28 and TRBJ1-6; TRBD1 matches at 9 bases. The CDR3 sequence is 15 residues long. CDR1 is MDHEN and CDR2 is SYDVKM in the germline V gene. Unmatched junction bases numbered 4, after V lost 5 bases and J lost 5 bases. Full variable domain (outside the CDR3, taken from reference TRBV28 and TRBJ1-6): DVKVTQSSRYLVKRTGEKVFLECVQDMDHENMFWYRQDPGLGLRLIYFSYDVKMKEKGDIPEGYSVSREKKERFSLILESASTNQTSMYLCASSTGGFNNSPLHFGNGTRLTVT.

The CDR3 reads CASSLERAETQYF. The CDR3 nucleotides are TGTGCCAGCAGCTTAGAAAGGGCGGAGACCCAGTACTTC. The chain is built from TRBV7-2 and TRBJ2-5; D not resolved. Trimming pared 1 base from V and 5 bases from J, leaving 8 bases between. This CDR3 has 13 amino acids. Germline CDR1 reads SGHTA; CDR2 reads FQGNSA. Looking up the rest from reference TRBV7-2 and TRBJ2-5 gives the full variable domain: GAGVSQSPSNKVTEKGKDVELRCDPISGHTALYWYRQSLGQGLEFLIYFQGNSAPDKSGLPSDRFSAERTGGSVSTLTIQRTQQEDSAVYLCASSLERAETQYFGPGTRLLVL.

V gene TRBV9 combines with J gene TRBJ2-5; D possibly matches TRBD1 or TRBD2 (5 bases each). Germline CDR1 is SGDLS and CDR2 is YYNGEE. The CDR3 length is 13 residues. Trimming left V 4 bases short and J 5 bases short, with 12 bases between. The CDR3 loop reads CASSRGVWETQYF. The DNA for the CDR3 is TGTGCCAGCAGCCGAGGGGTCTGGGAGACCCAGTACTTC.

This clonotype was seen only a few times. This chain uses TRBV4-2 with TRBJ2-2; 10 bases match TRBD2. Germline V gene data show CDR1 as LGHNA and CDR2 as YNFKEQ. The CDR3 loop spans 20 amino acids. After removal of 0 bases from V and 3 bases from J, the junction contained 13 bases not matched to a gene. CDR3 sequence: CASSQDRIAGLAVDTGELFF. CDR3 nucleotides: TGTGCCAGCAGCCAAGATAGGATCGCCGGACTAGCGGTAGACACCGGGGAGCTGTTTTTT.

This clonotype turned up a few times. The chain couples TRBV29-1 to TRBJ1-2, with D unclear. Germline CDR1 reads SQVTM; CDR2 reads ANQGSEA. V was shortened by 4 bases and J by 7 bases, with 19 bases between the two germline ends. The CDR3 contains 14 residues. CDR3 nucleotide sequence: TGCAGCGTTGGACGCGAGGGTTTCTCTACTGGCTACACCTTC. It codes for CSVGREGFSTGYTF. Supplemented by reference TRBV29-1 and TRBJ1-2, the full variable domain reads SAVISQKPSRDICQRGTSLTIQCQVDSQVTMMFWYRQQPGQSLTLIATANQGSEATYESGFVIDKFPISRPNLTFSTLTVSNMSPEDSSIYLCSVGREGFSTGYTFGSGTRLTVV.

This clonotype was counted a few times. This chain joins TRBV20-1 and TRBJ2-2; a possible D gene is TRBD1 (5 bases). Per the germline V gene, CDR1 is DFQATT and CDR2 is SNEGSKA (reference sequence). The ends were cut back, 3 bases at V and 4 bases at J, with 9 bases in the middle. This CDR3 spans 13 amino acids. In DNA form, the CDR3 reads TGCAGTGCTAGCCAGGGCGGCACCGGGGAGCTGTTTTTT. It encodes CSASQGGTGELFF.

The sample holds many counts of this clonotype. Its ends do not fully match the called genes, so a read error is possible. This chain links TRBV14 with TRBJ2-1, with TRBD2 as a possible D gene (6 bases). Germline V gives CDR1 SGHDN, CDR2 FVKESK. The CDR3 runs 17 residues. This chain's CDR3 is CASSQERGRPSDNEQFF. The CDR3 DNA reads as TGTGCCAGCAGCCAAGAGCGGGGCAGGCCCTCCGACAATGAGCAGTTCTTC.

The CDR3 sequence is CASSPKGQGQYGYTF. In nucleotides, the CDR3 is TGTGCCAGCTCACCCAAAGGACAGGGCCAATATGGCTACACCTTC. The chain links TRBV18 to TRBJ1-2, with 8 bases lining up with TRBD1. CDR1 and CDR2 from the germline V gene are KGHSH and LQKENI. With 3 bases clipped from V and 5 bases from J, the junction kept 8 bases outside the gene matches. CDR3 length: 15 amino acids.

There are many counts of this clonotype. The CDR3 loop is CASSLGVGQPQHF. CDR3 coding DNA: TGTGCCAGCAGCTTAGGGGTGGGTCAGCCCCAGCATTTT. The chain employs TRBV7-9 and TRBJ1-5; unclear D gene. Germline-derived CDR1 and CDR2 are SEHNR and FQNEAQ (reference sequence). V was cut by 1 base and J by 6 bases, with 7 bases left in between. This CDR3 comprises 13 residues. The full variable domain, rest sourced from reference TRBV7-9 and TRBJ1-5, is DTGVSQNPRHKITKRGQNVTFRCDPISEHNRLYWYRQTLGQGPEFLTYFQNEAQLEKSRLLSDRFSAERPKGSFSTLEIQRTEQGDSAMYLCASSLGVGQPQHFGDGTRLSIL.

J is TRBJ2-1 and V is TRBV2, with 8 bases matching TRBD1. V was clipped by 4 bases and J by 9 bases; unmatched bases: 8. CDR3 length: 14 amino acids. The germline CDR1 and CDR2 sequences are SNHLY and FYNNEI. The CDR3 nucleotides are TGTGCCAGCAGTGGAAGGACAGGGATGGGTGAGCAGTTCTTC. Encoded protein: CASSGRTGMGEQFF.

In its sample, this clonotype was seen many times. This chain links TRBV9 with TRBJ1-1; 12 bases agree with TRBD1. The CDR3 is 17 amino acids. J lost 1 base, V lost 0 bases, and 4 bases had no gene match. The germline CDR1 and CDR2 sequences are SGDLS and YYNGEE. The chain's CDR3 is CASSVDGTGGPNTEAFF. Written as DNA, the CDR3 is TGTGCCAGCAGCGTAGATGGGACAGGGGGCCCGAACACTGAAGCTTTCTTT.

The chain employs TRBV29-1 and TRBJ2-1; TRBD2 aligns across 9 bases. The trim removed 6 bases at V and 10 bases at J, leaving 13 bases unmatched. Germline CDR1 SQVTM, CDR2 ANQGSEA. This CDR3 comprises 14 residues. This CDR3 reads CSVSRLAEKGEQFF. In DNA, the CDR3 is TGCAGCGTATCCAGACTAGCGGAAAAAGGCGAGCAGTTCTTC.

The rearrangement uses TRBV28 and TRBJ2-2; tentatively, D is TRBD2 (6 bases). This CDR3 contains 14 residues. V lost 6 bases and J lost 4, with 12 bases in between. In germline, CDR1 is MDHEN, CDR2 SYDVKM. The CDR3, as DNA: TGTGCCAGCAGGGGAACGGGGGTCACCGGGGAGCTGTTTTTT. It yields the protein CASRGTGVTGELFF.

The CDR3 nucleotides are TGTGCCAGCAGCCAAGATCGCGGACTAGCATCCTACAATGAGCAGTTCTTC. Translation: CASSQDRGLASYNEQFF. This chain connects TRBV14 to TRBJ2-1; TRBD2 matches at 8 bases. The CDR3 runs 17 residues. V shed 0 bases, J shed 1 base, and the junction held 5 bases outside the gene matches. CDR1 is SGHDN and CDR2 is FVKESK in the germline V gene.

This clonotype was counted between two and nine times. The J gene is TRBJ2-1, the V gene TRBV11-3; weak D call: TRBD2 (6 bases). V was clipped by 3 bases and J by 2 bases, with 11 bases between them. The germline CDR1 and CDR2 sequences are SGHNT and YENEEA. This CDR3 spans 15 amino acids. The CDR3 nucleotides read TGTGCCAGCAGCTTGGTGGCGGGAACCTACAATGAGCAGTTCTTC. Its protein product is CASSLVAGTYNEQFF.

CDR3 sequence reads: CSASPGGTGGRRAYGYTF. The CDR3 DNA follows: TGCAGTGCTAGCCCCGGAGGGACAGGGGGGAGGAGAGCCTATGGCTACACCTTC. V usage is TRBV20-1 and J usage is TRBJ1-2; 11 bases map to TRBD1. Trimming removed 3 bases from V and 4 bases from J; junction bases left unmatched: 16. Germline V gene data show CDR1 as DFQATT and CDR2 as SNEGSKA (reference sequence). This CDR3 has 18 amino acids.

This chain uses TRBV5-1 with TRBJ2-2; a possible D gene is TRBD2 (5 bases). In germline, CDR1 is SGHRS, CDR2 YFSETQ. The length of the CDR3 is 16 residues. V was trimmed by 4 bases and J by 4 bases, leaving 17 bases between them. The CDR3 DNA follows: TGCGCCAGCAGCCCGGAGAGGGCCAGGAGCACCGGGGAGCTGTTTTTT. It translates to CASSPERARSTGELFF.

The chain links TRBV19 to TRBJ2-7; perhaps D is TRBD1 or TRBD2 (5 bases each). The V end was cut by 5 bases, the J end by 1 base, with 21 bases between. The CDR3 is made up of 17 amino acids. Germline CDR1 reads LNHDA; CDR2 reads SQIVND (reference sequence). The CDR3: CASSPSVGTLKSYEQYF. The CDR3 DNA sequence: TGTGCCAGTAGTCCCAGCGTTGGGACCCTAAAATCCTACGAGCAGTACTTC.

This clonotype was seen many times. The CDR3 region is CASSIQARLSYNEQFF. The CDR3 bases are TGTGCCAGCAGTATTCAAGCGAGACTCTCCTACAATGAGCAGTTCTTC. The rearrangement joins TRBV2 to TRBJ2-1; D uncertain. V shed 5 bases and J shed 0 bases, with 14 bases lying between them. This CDR3 region has 16 residues. The germline CDR1 and CDR2 sequences are SNHLY and FYNNEI.

This chain joins TRBV28 and TRBJ2-7; 8 bases are a match to TRBD2. This CDR3 spans 14 amino acids. The germline V gene encodes CDR1 MDHEN and CDR2 SYDVKM. J lost 0 bases, V lost 8 bases, and 6 bases had no gene match. CDR3 amino acids: CASLSAGASYEQYF. For the CDR3, the DNA is TGTGCCAGCCTGTCAGCGGGAGCCTCCTACGAGCAGTACTTC.

A few counts support this clonotype. The J gene is TRBJ2-1, the V gene TRBV20-1, with D perhaps matching TRBD2 (6 bases). Trimming removed 6 bases at V and 2 bases at J, with 17 bases between. CDR1 and CDR2 from the germline V gene are DFQATT and SNEGSKA (reference sequence). The CDR3 runs to 15 residues. CDR3 nucleotides: TGCAGTGCGCCTCGGGACTTCCCTACCTACAATGAGCAGTTCTTC. Amino acids: CSAPRDFPTYNEQFF.